This T cell receptor beta chain was retrieved from a study of glioma-infiltrating T cells. Across the study: Approximately 990,000 peripheral T cells were targeted at roughly 4.5- to 10-fold coverage.

TCR alpha and beta CDR3 regions were amplified from RNA using iRepertoire nested multiplex PCR. TCRdb re-analysed the multiplex PCR reads in MiXCR, keeping a single row per CDR3 protein. The sample has about 400,000 distinct CDR3 sequences, 35% to 45% seen once; the top ten hold more than 10%. The V end lost 3 bases, the J end lost 2 bases, and 10 bases lay between the germline ends. CDR1 is MDHEN and CDR2 is SYDVKM in the germline V gene. The CDR3 is 14 residues long. The table lists this clonotype with many counts. The antigen remains unidentified. Study-wide results and caveats: Patients with low tissue-blood divergence carried a signature set of shared blood CDR3 motifs.

The TCR sequence derives from a human donor with low-grade glioma or glioblastoma, undergoing nonglioma brain surgery, or in good health (not recorded which). The sample comprised glioma tissue, nonneoplastic brain tissue, or PBMCs (not recorded which). The V and J genes are TRBV28 and TRBJ2-5, with D unresolved. The chain's CDR3 is CASSLVSRQETQYF. The CDR3 DNA reads as TGTGCCAGCAGTTTGGTATCCAGACAAGAGACCCAGTACTTC. The entire variable domain, with the rest obtained from reference TRBV28 and TRBJ2-5, is as follows: DVKVTQSSRYLVKRTGEKVFLECVQDMDHENMFWYRQDPGLGLRLIYFSYDVKMKEKGDIPEGYSVSREKKERFSLILESASTNQTSMYLCASSLVSRQETQYFGPGTRLLVL.